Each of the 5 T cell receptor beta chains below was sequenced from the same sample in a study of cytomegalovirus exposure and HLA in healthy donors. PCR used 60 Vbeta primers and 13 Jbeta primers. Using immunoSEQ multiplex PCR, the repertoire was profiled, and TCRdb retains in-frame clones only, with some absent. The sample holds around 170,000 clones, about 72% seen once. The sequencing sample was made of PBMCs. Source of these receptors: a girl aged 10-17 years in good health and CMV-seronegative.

The CDR3 here is CASSYGTKGDEQFF. CDR3 sequence (DNA): TGTGCCAGCAGTTACGGGACAAAGGGCGATGAGCAGTTCTTC. The chain employs TRBV6-6 and TRBJ2-1; D perhaps matches TRBD1 (6 bases). Germline values: CDR1 MNHNY, CDR2 SVGAGI (reference sequence). V lost 2 bases, J lost 8 bases, and 13 bases lay in between. The CDR3 runs to 14 residues.

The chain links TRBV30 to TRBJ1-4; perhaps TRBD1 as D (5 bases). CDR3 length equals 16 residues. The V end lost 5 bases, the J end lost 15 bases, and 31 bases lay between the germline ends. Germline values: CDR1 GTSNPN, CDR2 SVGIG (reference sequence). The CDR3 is CAWGASGGRRVVKLFF. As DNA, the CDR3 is TGTGCCTGGGGGGCCTCCGGTGGCAGAAGGGTCGTGAAATTGTTTTTT.

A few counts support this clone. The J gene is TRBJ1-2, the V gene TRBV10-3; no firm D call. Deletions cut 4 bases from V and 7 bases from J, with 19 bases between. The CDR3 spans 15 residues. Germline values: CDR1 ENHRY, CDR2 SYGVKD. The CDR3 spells CAISASEGLRGGYTF. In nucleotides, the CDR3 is TGTGCCATCAGTGCCAGTGAAGGACTTCGAGGTGGCTACACCTTC.

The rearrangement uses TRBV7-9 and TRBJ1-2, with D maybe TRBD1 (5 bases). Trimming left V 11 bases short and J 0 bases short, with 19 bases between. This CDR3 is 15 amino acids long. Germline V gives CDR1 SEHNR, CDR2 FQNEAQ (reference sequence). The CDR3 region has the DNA TGTGCCCTTCTCAGGGAAGTCAAAGCTAACTATGGCTACACCTTC. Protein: CALLREVKANYGYTF.

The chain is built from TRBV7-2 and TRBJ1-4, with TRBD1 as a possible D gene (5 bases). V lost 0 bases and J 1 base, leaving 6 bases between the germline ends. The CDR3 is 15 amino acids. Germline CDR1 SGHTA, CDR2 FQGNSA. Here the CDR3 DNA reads TGTGCCAGCAGCTTAGCGGGGGGAACTAATGAAAAACTGTTTTTT. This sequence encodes CASSLAGGTNEKLFF.